A selection of T cell receptor beta chains follows, all from one sample in a study of response to subunit inactivated influenza vaccine. Via MiXCR, TCRdb re-called the RT-PCR reads, giving one row per CDR3 protein. The sample includes 150,000 to 200,000 distinct CDR3 sequences, roughly a tenth of them seen just once. The sample here was non-naive T cells sorted from PBMCs, taken roughly 6 weeks after vaccination. These receptors came from a man aged 45-65 years who received an inactivated influenza vaccine. Both conserved end residues are trimmed from each CDR3. Fields, in order: clone size, V gene, J gene, CDR3 length, CDR3 protein. Not every row has a clone size; where given, it reads once, few, many or a size class.

clone_size: NA; v_call: TRBV10-3; j_call: TRBJ1-1; cdr3_length: 14; cdr3_aa: AISESRPTTNTEAF
clone_size: many; v_call: TRBV7-2; j_call: TRBJ1-2; cdr3_length: 11; cdr3_aa: ASSLRGTYGYT
clone_size: few; v_call: TRBV7-9; j_call: TRBJ2-7; cdr3_length: 13; cdr3_aa: ASSAKGQGGFEQY
clone_size: few; v_call: TRBV27; j_call: TRBJ2-1; cdr3_length: 10; cdr3_aa: ASGYRGGEQF
clone_size: few; v_call: TRBV11-2; j_call: TRBJ1-5; cdr3_length: 11; cdr3_aa: ASSPRGDQPQH
clone_size: NA; v_call: TRBV7-9; j_call: TRBJ2-7; cdr3_length: 11; cdr3_aa: ALLGGFRYEQY
clone_size: NA; v_call: TRBV2; j_call: TRBJ2-1; cdr3_length: 13; cdr3_aa: ASSEADQAYNEQF
clone_size: NA; v_call: TRBV10-3; j_call: TRBJ1-5; cdr3_length: 14; cdr3_aa: AISESATDSNQPQH
clone_size: few; v_call: TRBV5-1; j_call: TRBJ2-7; cdr3_length: 14; cdr3_aa: ASSLARLAGAYEQY
clone_size: few; v_call: TRBV29-1; j_call: TRBJ2-5; cdr3_length: 13; cdr3_aa: SVGMGSGGQETQY
clone_size: many; v_call: TRBV3-1; j_call: TRBJ1-1; cdr3_length: 12; cdr3_aa: ASSQSYRGTEAF
clone_size: NA; v_call: TRBV12-3/TRBV12-4; j_call: TRBJ2-7; cdr3_length: 11; cdr3_aa: ASSWTSGYEQY
clone_size: few; v_call: TRBV7-2; j_call: TRBJ2-2; cdr3_length: 13; cdr3_aa: ASRTLAGVVGELF
clone_size: few; v_call: TRBV10-3; j_call: TRBJ2-1; cdr3_length: 14; cdr3_aa: AAGATSSLGGNEQF
clone_size: NA; v_call: TRBV28; j_call: TRBJ1-2; cdr3_length: 13; cdr3_aa: ASSFAWGASYGYT
clone_size: many; v_call: TRBV5-1; j_call: TRBJ1-2; cdr3_length: 13; cdr3_aa: ASSLDGVGGYGYT
clone_size: many; v_call: TRBV5-1; j_call: TRBJ1-1; cdr3_length: 14; cdr3_aa: ASSLLGQGMETEAF
clone_size: NA; v_call: TRBV29-1; j_call: TRBJ1-2; cdr3_length: 9; cdr3_aa: SVNSGDGYT
clone_size: many; v_call: TRBV11-2; j_call: TRBJ2-3; cdr3_length: 17; cdr3_aa: ASSYPTPGLAESTDTQY
clone_size: few; v_call: TRBV7-9; j_call: TRBJ2-1; cdr3_length: 15; cdr3_aa: ASSSGLAGTLYNEQF
clone_size: NA; v_call: TRBV5-5; j_call: TRBJ2-7; cdr3_length: 14; cdr3_aa: ASSLIGGSVSYEQY
clone_size: NA; v_call: TRBV11-2; j_call: TRBJ2-3; cdr3_length: 14; cdr3_aa: ASSSLRGAKTDTQY
clone_size: many; v_call: TRBV4-1; j_call: TRBJ2-1; cdr3_length: 13; cdr3_aa: ASSQERGATNKQF
clone_size: NA; v_call: TRBV7-8; j_call: TRBJ1-3; cdr3_length: 12; cdr3_aa: ASSLAQGRYTIY
clone_size: NA; v_call: TRBV29-1; j_call: TRBJ2-3; cdr3_length: 12; cdr3_aa: SVDISGGTDTQY
clone_size: few; v_call: TRBV5-5; j_call: TRBJ2-5; cdr3_length: 13; cdr3_aa: ASSPHQRTGETQY
clone_size: NA; v_call: TRBV5-1; j_call: TRBJ1-3; cdr3_length: 17; cdr3_aa: ASSLVVRQEGGSGNTIY
clone_size: NA; v_call: TRBV20-1; j_call: TRBJ1-1; cdr3_length: 15; cdr3_aa: SARDLTRTGPNTEAF
clone_size: many; v_call: TRBV7-2; j_call: TRBJ2-2; cdr3_length: 11; cdr3_aa: ASSSRHTGELF
clone_size: few; v_call: TRBV28; j_call: TRBJ2-5; cdr3_length: 16; cdr3_aa: ASSSGAGGIQFQETQY
clone_size: NA; v_call: TRBV20-1; j_call: TRBJ2-5; cdr3_length: 12; cdr3_aa: GSDGGGSRETQY
clone_size: few; v_call: TRBV2; j_call: TRBJ2-3; cdr3_length: 12; cdr3_aa: ASKQQGVTDTQY
clone_size: few; v_call: TRBV24-1; j_call: TRBJ2-2; cdr3_length: 14; cdr3_aa: ATSGRDALHTGELF
clone_size: NA; v_call: TRBV4-1; j_call: TRBJ1-2; cdr3_length: 13; cdr3_aa: ASSPEENRRHGYT
clone_size: few; v_call: TRBV7-9; j_call: TRBJ2-6; cdr3_length: 12; cdr3_aa: ASKSLDGANVLT
clone_size: few; v_call: TRBV12-3/TRBV12-4; j_call: TRBJ2-1; cdr3_length: 14; cdr3_aa: ASTSEGGLAYNEQF
clone_size: NA; v_call: TRBV11-2; j_call: TRBJ2-3; cdr3_length: 12; cdr3_aa: ASSHGTSADTQY
clone_size: once; v_call: TRBV3-1; j_call: TRBJ1-2; cdr3_length: 12; cdr3_aa: ASSRDRGYYGYT
clone_size: NA; v_call: TRBV7-6; j_call: TRBJ2-1; cdr3_length: 15; cdr3_aa: ASSLAVPGLAGDEQF
clone_size: NA; v_call: TRBV7-8; j_call: TRBJ2-7; cdr3_length: 14; cdr3_aa: ASSPRVGQRVYEQY
clone_size: few; v_call: TRBV29-1; j_call: TRBJ1-2; cdr3_length: 12; cdr3_aa: SVDRGRSNYGYT
clone_size: few; v_call: TRBV20-1; j_call: TRBJ1-1; cdr3_length: 12; cdr3_aa: SARDRRVTTEAF
clone_size: many; v_call: TRBV5-4; j_call: TRBJ2-4; cdr3_length: 14; cdr3_aa: ASSLMTELAKNIQY
clone_size: many; v_call: TRBV6-1; j_call: TRBJ2-1; cdr3_length: 13; cdr3_aa: ASSPGMGPYNEQF
clone_size: NA; v_call: TRBV20-1; j_call: TRBJ2-7; cdr3_length: 13; cdr3_aa: SARDSGGGFYEQY
clone_size: NA; v_call: TRBV5-1; j_call: TRBJ1-3; cdr3_length: 14; cdr3_aa: ASSQHDGISGNTIY
clone_size: NA; v_call: TRBV28; j_call: TRBJ1-2; cdr3_length: 12; cdr3_aa: ASSLSAGSYGYT
clone_size: few; v_call: TRBV7-9; j_call: TRBJ1-6; cdr3_length: 13; cdr3_aa: ASSLTGGVNSPLH
clone_size: many; v_call: TRBV6-2/TRBV6-3; j_call: TRBJ2-7; cdr3_length: 13; cdr3_aa: ASSLFGTEFYEQY
clone_size: many; v_call: TRBV3-1; j_call: TRBJ2-7; cdr3_length: 12; cdr3_aa: ASSHTVGSYEQY
clone_size: few; v_call: TRBV7-9; j_call: TRBJ1-3; cdr3_length: 15; cdr3_aa: ASSRAYQMTSGNTIY
clone_size: NA; v_call: TRBV5-8; j_call: TRBJ2-7; cdr3_length: 13; cdr3_aa: ASSFIGQGGYEQY
clone_size: few; v_call: TRBV6-1; j_call: TRBJ1-2; cdr3_length: 11; cdr3_aa: ASSKRGPYGYT
clone_size: few; v_call: TRBV7-3; j_call: TRBJ2-5; cdr3_length: 11; cdr3_aa: ASSRTEQETQY
clone_size: few; v_call: TRBV7-2; j_call: TRBJ2-7; cdr3_length: 12; cdr3_aa: ASSLEQGLGEQY
clone_size: few; v_call: TRBV18; j_call: TRBJ2-5; cdr3_length: 13; cdr3_aa: ASSPWAPAAETQY
clone_size: few; v_call: TRBV9; j_call: TRBJ2-1; cdr3_length: 13; cdr3_aa: ASSEGQGDYNEQF